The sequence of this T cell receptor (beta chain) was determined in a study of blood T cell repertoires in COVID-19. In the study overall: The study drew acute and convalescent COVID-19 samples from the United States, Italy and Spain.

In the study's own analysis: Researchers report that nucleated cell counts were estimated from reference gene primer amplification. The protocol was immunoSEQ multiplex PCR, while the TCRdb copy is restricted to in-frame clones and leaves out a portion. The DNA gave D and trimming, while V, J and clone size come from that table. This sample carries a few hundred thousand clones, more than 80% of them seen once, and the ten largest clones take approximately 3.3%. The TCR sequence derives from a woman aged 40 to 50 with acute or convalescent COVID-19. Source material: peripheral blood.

CDR3 sequence (DNA): TGTGCCAGCAGTTACCCCGGCCAGGGGCAGGAGACCCAGTACTTC. Translated: CASSYPGQGQETQYF. The chain has TRBV6-2 or TRBV6-3 and TRBJ2-5, with D possibly being TRBD1 (6 bases). The ends were cut back, 2 bases at V and 5 bases at J, with 15 bases in the middle. The CDR3 is 15 residues long. Germline assignment: CDR1 MNHEY and CDR2 SVGEGT.